These 19 T cell receptor beta chains originate from one sample sequenced in a study of T cells in women clearing cervical HPV infection (dated by TCRdb to about 2018). Library preparation employed the immunoSEQ multiplex PCR assay. Entries here come from immuneACCESS through TCRdb and include only in-frame sequences with V and J called. Some clones fail to appear in such tables; in the studies checked, an unresolved V gene covers under half of the shortfall, and the cause of the remainder is unknown. The table for this sample shows around 33,000 clones. The ten largest clones add up to about 3.7% of the sample. Source material: blood buffy coat. All receptors derive from a woman aged 18 to 75 with a cervical HPV16 infection that either progressed to CIN3+ or cleared (not recorded which).

This clone counts as medium-sized by frequency. Read data end 3 residues before the CDR3 end; the end is taken from the germline J gene. The genes are TRBV18 and TRBJ2-3; TRBD1 might be the D (6 bases). Between the trimmed V and J ends, which lost 3 bases and 2 bases, there was a span of 15 bases. CDR3 length: 16 amino acids. Germline CDR1 KGHSH, CDR2 LQKENI. Here the CDR3 reads CASSPFAGEVTDTQYF. The sequenced CDR3 bases are TGTGCCAGCTCACCCTTTGCAGGGGAAGTCACAGATACG. Drawing the rest from reference TRBV18 and TRBJ2-3, the complete variable domain is NAGVMQNPRHLVRRRGQEARLRCSPMKGHSHVYWYRQLPEEGLKFMVYLQKENIIDESGMPKERFSAEFPKEGPSILRIQQVVRGDSAAYFCASSPFAGEVTDTQYFGPGTRLTVL.

Concerning this clone: The read comes to an end 3 residues before the CDR3 does, leaving the germline J gene to fill in the end. The V call is TRBV28, the J call TRBJ1-2; D is unresolved. The length of the CDR3 is 13 residues. Germline CDR1 MDHEN, CDR2 SYDVKM. The DNA read from the CDR3 is TGTGCCAGCAGTTTAGGCCTCAACTACGAC. This translates into CASSLGLNYD. The full CDR3 protein is CASSLGLNYDYTF.

About this clone itself: The read terminates 3 residues ahead of where the CDR3 ends, so the germline J gene completes it. The chain joins TRBV5-1 to TRBJ1-1; possible D gene TRBD1, 5 bases. Germline CDR1 reads SGHRS; CDR2 reads YFSETQ. This CDR3 has 15 residues. With 3 bases removed from V and 0 bases from J, the gap between germline ends came to 12 bases. CDR3 sequence: CASSYEDSLNTEAFF. The CDR3 DNA, read in part, is TGCGCCAGCAGCTACGAAGACAGCCTGAACACTGAA.

With respect to this clone: Sequencing ends 3 residues short of the CDR3 end; the germline J gene provides the rest. The genes are TRBV7-2 and TRBJ2-3; 7 bases fit TRBD2. The CDR3 is made up of 13 amino acids. Germline CDR1 and CDR2: SGHTA and FQGNSA. The CDR3 is CASSLVLAETQYF. The CDR3 bases that were read are TGTGCCAGCAGCTTAGTCCTAGCGGAGACG.

Regarding this clone: Sequencing ends 3 residues short of the CDR3 end; the germline J gene provides the rest. The J gene is TRBJ2-5, the V gene TRBV30; 7 nucleotides line up with TRBD1. This CDR3 contains 13 residues. V lost 0 bases to trimming and J lost 7 bases; unmatched junction nucleotides: 5. Germline CDR1 and CDR2: GTSNPN and SVGIG (reference sequence). Partial CDR3 DNA: TGTGCCTGGAGTGTAAAGGGGGCCGGGACC. Its protein product is CAWSVKGAGT. The full CDR3 protein is CAWSVKGAGTQYF.

To note about this clone: Sequencing ends 3 residues short of the CDR3 end; the germline J gene provides the rest. V is TRBV6-2 or TRBV6-3 and J is TRBJ1-2, with TRBD1 identical over 10 bases. V was pared by 5 bases and J by 7 bases, with 7 bases of the junction left unmatched. From germline, CDR1 is MNHEY and CDR2 SVGEGT. The CDR3 spans 14 residues. CDR3 bases read: TGTGCCAGCAGTAGGTGGACAGGGGGTTTTGGC. As protein: CASSRWTGGFG. The whole CDR3 sequence reads CASSRWTGGFGYTF.

Points on this clone: With the read ending 3 residues before the CDR3 end, the germline J gene is used to fill in that end. V gene TRBV30 combines with J gene TRBJ2-3, with D perhaps matching TRBD1 (6 bases). Germline V gene data show CDR1 as GTSNPN and CDR2 as SVGIG (reference sequence). This CDR3 has 12 residues. The DNA read from the CDR3 is TGTGCCTGGAGTCACCAAGGACAGCCG. Its protein is CAWSHQGQP. The complete CDR3 reads CAWSHQGQPQYF.

Concerning this clone itself: The read falls 3 residues short of the CDR3 end, and the missing part is taken from the germline J gene. This specimen includes other DNA sequences encoding the same CDR3. The V call is TRBV2, the J call TRBJ1-3; D possibly corresponds to TRBD1 (5 bases). Trimming removed 2 bases from V and 0 bases from J, with 17 bases in between. The germline gives CDR1 SNHLY, CDR2 FYNNEI. This CDR3 has 18 residues. The CDR3 sequence is CASSESRWGRSSGNTIYF. The DNA read from the CDR3 is TGTGCCAGCAGTGAAAGTCGGTGGGGCAGGAGCTCTGGAAACACC.

Comments on this clone: Sequencing ends 3 residues short of the CDR3 end; the germline J gene provides the rest. This chain links TRBV30 with TRBJ2-1; 10 nucleotides match TRBD2. Germline V gene lookup returns CDR1 GTSNPN and CDR2 SVGIG (reference sequence). V gave up 5 bases and J gave up 3 bases; unmatched junction bases: 4. The length of the CDR3 is 14 residues. The sequenced CDR3 bases are TGTGCCTGGTCCGGGACTAGCGACTACAATGAG. Protein product: CAWSGTSDYNE. The complete CDR3 sequence is CAWSGTSDYNEQFF.

In the case of this clone: The read ends 3 residues early relative to the CDR3; the germline J gene fills the gap. The J gene is TRBJ2-2, the V gene TRBV11-2; the D gene is possibly TRBD1 (6 bases). The CDR3 extends over 15 amino acids. Germline V gene sequence: CDR1 SGHAT, CDR2 FQNNGV. This CDR3 is CASSKNRAANEKLFF. The DNA read from the CDR3 is TGTGCCAGCAGCAAAAACAGGGCAGCTAATGAAAAG.

As concerns this clone: The DNA ends 3 residues before the CDR3 does, and the rest of the CDR3 is filled in from the germline J gene. This rearrangement joins TRBV20-1 to TRBJ1-1, with a weak D call TRBD1 (5 bases). This CDR3 has 14 amino acids. Germline loops: CDR1 DFQATT, CDR2 SNEGSKA (reference sequence). Between the trimmed V and J ends, which lost 6 bases and 1 base, there was a span of 15 bases. The covered CDR3 bases are TGCAGTGCCCTCCCGGGCAGGGCGAACACTGAA. Amino acids: CSALPGRANTE. The full-length CDR3 reads as CSALPGRANTEAFF.

Comment on this clone: The read comes to an end 3 residues before the CDR3 does, leaving the germline J gene to fill in the end. The chain employs TRBV7-2 and TRBJ2-1; 8 nucleotides agree with TRBD2. The junction had 7 bases not matched to a gene; V was cut back by 1 base and J by 8 bases. There are 15 residues in the CDR3. CDR1 SGHTA and CDR2 FQGNSA come from the germline V gene. The CDR3 is CASSLVVREVDEQFF. The CDR3 DNA, read in part, is TGTGCCAGCAGCTTAGTTGTGCGGGAGGTAGATGAG.

Turning to this clone: The CDR3 extends 3 residues past the end of the read, so its final part is completed from the germline J gene. V usage is TRBV30 and J usage is TRBJ2-5, with TRBD2 matching 15 bases. This CDR3 region has 16 residues. Trimming removed 2 bases from V and 5 bases from J; junction bases left unmatched: 6. Looked up from germline, CDR1 is GTSNPN and CDR2 is SVGIG (reference sequence). The sequenced part of the CDR3 DNA is TGTGCCTGGAGTAGAGGACTAGCGGGAGGGAGGGAGACC. This sequence encodes CAWSRGLAGGRET. The full CDR3 sequence reads CAWSRGLAGGRETQYF.

To note about this clone: The read is 3 residues too short to cover the CDR3 end, so that end is filled in from the germline J gene. The chain joins TRBV20-1 to TRBJ2-1, with D possibly matching TRBD1 (5 bases). The V end was cut by 6 bases, the J end by 0 bases, with 15 bases between. Germline V gene sequence: CDR1 DFQATT, CDR2 SNEGSKA (reference sequence). The CDR3 sequence is 15 residues long. CDR3 DNA, as far as it was read: TGCAGTGCCACAACACCAGGGAACTCCTACAATGAG. Translating it yields CSATTPGNSYNE. From start to end, the CDR3 is CSATTPGNSYNEQFF.

Comment on this clone: The read is 3 residues too short to cover the CDR3 end, so that end is filled in from the germline J gene. The chain couples TRBV7-9 to TRBJ2-7, with no clear D. The CDR3 spans 14 residues. Between the trimmed V and J ends, which lost 1 base and 5 bases, there was a span of 12 bases. The germline V gene has CDR1 SEHNR and CDR2 FQNEAQ (reference sequence). CDR3 region: CASSLVAGPDEQYF. The part of the CDR3 DNA that was read is TGTGCCAGCAGCTTAGTGGCAGGTCCCGACGAG.

With regard to this clone: Coverage ceases 3 residues before the CDR3 finishes, and the germline J gene fills in the end. The genes are TRBV30 and TRBJ2-3, with D possibly being TRBD1 (6 bases). Trimming cost V 5 bases and J 2 bases, with 11 bases left between them. In germline, CDR1 is GTSNPN, CDR2 SVGIG (reference sequence). The CDR3 is 13 amino acids. The chain's CDR3 is CAWSGQVTDTQYF. The DNA read from the CDR3 is TGTGCCTGGTCGGGACAAGTCACAGATACG.

About this clone itself: The CDR3 end falls 3 residues outside the read, so it is completed with the germline J gene. The chain links TRBV28 to TRBJ1-2; no reliable D call. Per germline, CDR1 MDHEN and CDR2 SYDVKM. Trimming took off 4 bases at V and 5 bases at J, with 5 bases between the two ends. CDR3 length: 11 residues. CDR3 DNA (partial): TGTGCCAGCAGTTCGGGGTATGGC. Translation: CASSSGYG. The full CDR3 sequence reads CASSSGYGYTF.

As concerns this clone: From the germline J gene comes the end of the CDR3, since the read stops 3 residues before it. The chain has TRBV5-1 and TRBJ2-1; TRBD1 aligns across 7 bases. Trimming cost V 4 bases and J 7 bases; bases outside gene matches: 8. Germline V gene data show CDR1 as SGHRS and CDR2 as YFSETQ. The CDR3 loop spans 14 amino acids. The sequenced CDR3 bases are TGCGCCAGCAGCCCTTCCCCACAGGGGAATGAG. Encoded protein: CASSPSPQGNE. The whole CDR3 sequence is CASSPSPQGNEQFF.

A remark on this clone: Read data end 3 residues before the CDR3 end; the end is taken from the germline J gene. V is TRBV6-2 or TRBV6-3 and J is TRBJ2-7; D uncertain. Germline CDR1 and CDR2: MNHEY and SVGEGT. The V end was cut by 7 bases, the J end by 3 bases, with 7 bases between. CDR3 length: 11 amino acids. The CDR3: CASTTYYEQYF. Incomplete CDR3 DNA: TGTGCCAGCACCACTTACTACGAG.